This entry features one T cell receptor (beta chain) sequence. Its antigen remains unidentified. The sample originates from a study of breast tumors, draining lymph nodes, adjacent tissues. Findings and caveats of the study: The lymph node origin of tumor T cells was framed as consistent with a hypothesis, not demonstrated. Compared with lymph nodes, tumors were less diverse; compared with nontumor tissue, more. Tumor and nontumor repertoires were significantly more similar in luminal-like than in basal-like breast cancer.

Samples came from axillary lymph nodes draining the breast cancer. TCRdb reprocessed the multiplex PCR reads with MiXCR, giving one entry per CDR3 protein. The data show about 120,000 distinct CDR3 sequences, with 15% to 20% seen just once and about 3.5% held by the top ten. There are 15 residues in the CDR3. V lost 5 bases to trimming and J lost 3 bases, with 17 bases between them. Germline V gene lookup returns CDR1 DFQATT and CDR2 SNEGSKA (reference sequence). Sequencing was performed on axillary lymph node tissue. This clonotype originated in a female donor with breast cancer. Some clones in this sample may be carry-over from other donors' samples. The chain links TRBV20-1 to TRBJ2-4; D is possibly TRBD1 (6 bases). As DNA, the CDR3 is TGCAGTGCTTACGTGGGGGCCCGGGACAAAAACATTCAGTACTTC. Translating it yields CSAYVGARDKNIQYF.